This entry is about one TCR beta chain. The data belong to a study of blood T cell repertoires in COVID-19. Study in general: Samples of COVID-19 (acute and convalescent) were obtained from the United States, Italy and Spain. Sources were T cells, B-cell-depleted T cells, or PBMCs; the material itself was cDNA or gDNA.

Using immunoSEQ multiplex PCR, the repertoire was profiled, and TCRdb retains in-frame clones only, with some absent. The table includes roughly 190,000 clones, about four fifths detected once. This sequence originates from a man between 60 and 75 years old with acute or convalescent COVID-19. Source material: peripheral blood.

Written as DNA, the CDR3 is TGTGCCAGCAGCCAAGGACAACTTCGCCCCGAGCAGTACTTC. The encoded protein is CASSQGQLRPEQYF. This rearrangement joins TRBV3-1 (or the pseudogene TRBV3-2) to TRBJ2-7, with D uncertain. This CDR3 contains 14 residues. Trimming left V 1 base short and J 6 bases short, with 13 bases between. CDR1 is LGHDT, CDR2 YNNKEL, per germline (reference sequence).